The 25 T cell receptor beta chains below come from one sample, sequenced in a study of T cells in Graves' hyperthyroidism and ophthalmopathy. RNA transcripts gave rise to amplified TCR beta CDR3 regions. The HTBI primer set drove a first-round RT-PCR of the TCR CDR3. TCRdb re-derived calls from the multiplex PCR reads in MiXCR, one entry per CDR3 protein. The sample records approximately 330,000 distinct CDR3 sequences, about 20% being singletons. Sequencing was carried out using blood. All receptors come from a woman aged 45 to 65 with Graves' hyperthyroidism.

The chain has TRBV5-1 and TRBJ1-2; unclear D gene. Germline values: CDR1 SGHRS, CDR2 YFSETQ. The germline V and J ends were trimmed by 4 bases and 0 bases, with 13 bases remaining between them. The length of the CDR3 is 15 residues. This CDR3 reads CASSIYLAPNYGYTF. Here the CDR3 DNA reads TGCGCCAGCAGCATTTACCTGGCACCTAACTATGGCTACACCTTC.

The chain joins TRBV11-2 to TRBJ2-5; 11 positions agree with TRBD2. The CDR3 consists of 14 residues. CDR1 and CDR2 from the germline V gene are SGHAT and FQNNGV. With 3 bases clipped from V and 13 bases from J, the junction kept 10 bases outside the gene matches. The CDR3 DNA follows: TGTGCCAGCAGCTTCAATCTAGCGGGAGGACCGGGGTACTTC. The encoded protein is CASSFNLAGGPGYF. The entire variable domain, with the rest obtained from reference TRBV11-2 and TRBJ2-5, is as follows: EAGVAQSPRYKIIEKRQSVAFWCNPISGHATLYWYQQILGQGPKLLIQFQNNGVVDDSQLPKDRFSAERLKGVDSTLKIQPAKLEDSAVYLCASSFNLAGGPGYFGPGTRLLVL.

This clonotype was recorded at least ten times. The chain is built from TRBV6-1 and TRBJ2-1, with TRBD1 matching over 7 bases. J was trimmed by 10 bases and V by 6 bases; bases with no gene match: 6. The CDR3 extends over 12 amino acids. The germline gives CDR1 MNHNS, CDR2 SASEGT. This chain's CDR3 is CASSDRVYEQFF. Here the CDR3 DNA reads TGTGCCAGCAGCGACAGGGTCTACGAGCAGTTCTTC.

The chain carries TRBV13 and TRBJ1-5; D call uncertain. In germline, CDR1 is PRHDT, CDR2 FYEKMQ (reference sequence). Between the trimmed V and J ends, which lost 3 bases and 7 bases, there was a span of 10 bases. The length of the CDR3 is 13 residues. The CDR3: CASSFVGYQPQHF. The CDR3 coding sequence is TGTGCCAGCAGCTTTGTAGGTTACCAGCCCCAGCATTTT.

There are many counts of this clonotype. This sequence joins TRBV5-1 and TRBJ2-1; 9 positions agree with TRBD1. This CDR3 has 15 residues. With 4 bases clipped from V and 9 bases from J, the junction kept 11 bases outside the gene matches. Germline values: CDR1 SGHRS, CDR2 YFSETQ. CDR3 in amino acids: CASSPQGARSSEQFF. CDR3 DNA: TGCGCCAGCAGCCCACAGGGGGCGCGATCAAGTGAGCAGTTCTTC.

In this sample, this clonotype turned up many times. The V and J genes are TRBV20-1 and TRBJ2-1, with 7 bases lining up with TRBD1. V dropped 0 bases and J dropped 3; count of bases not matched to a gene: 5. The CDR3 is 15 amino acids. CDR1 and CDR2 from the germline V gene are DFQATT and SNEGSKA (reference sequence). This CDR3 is CSARDRDSNYNEQFF. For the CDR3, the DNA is TGCAGTGCTAGAGATAGGGACAGTAACTACAATGAGCAGTTCTTC.

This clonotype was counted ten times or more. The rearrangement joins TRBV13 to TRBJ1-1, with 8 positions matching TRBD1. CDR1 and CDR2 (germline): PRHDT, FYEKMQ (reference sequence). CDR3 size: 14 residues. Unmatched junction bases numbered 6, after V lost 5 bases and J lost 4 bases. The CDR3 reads CASSHGQGSTEAFF. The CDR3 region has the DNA TGTGCCAGCAGCCATGGACAGGGTAGCACTGAAGCTTTCTTT.

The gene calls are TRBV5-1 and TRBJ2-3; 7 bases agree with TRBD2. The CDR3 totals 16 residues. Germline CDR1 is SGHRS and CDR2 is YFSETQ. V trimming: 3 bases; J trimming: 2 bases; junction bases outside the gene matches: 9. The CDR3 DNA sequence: TGCGCCAGCAGCTCGACTAGCAGAGTAACCACAGATACGCAGTATTTT. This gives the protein CASSSTSRVTTDTQYF. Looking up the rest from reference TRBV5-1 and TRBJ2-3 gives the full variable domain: KAGVTQTPRYLIKTRGQQVTLSCSPISGHRSVSWYQQTPGQGLQFLFEYFSETQRNKGNFPGRFSGRQFSNSRSEMNVSTLELGDSALYLCASSSTSRVTTDTQYFGPGTRLTVL.

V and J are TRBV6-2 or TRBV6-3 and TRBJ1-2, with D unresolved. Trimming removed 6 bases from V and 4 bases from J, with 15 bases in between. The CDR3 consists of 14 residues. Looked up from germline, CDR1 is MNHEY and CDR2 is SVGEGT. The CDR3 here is CASRGGFDGYGYTF. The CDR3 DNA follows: TGTGCCAGCAGGGGCGGTTTCGACGGCTATGGCTACACCTTC.

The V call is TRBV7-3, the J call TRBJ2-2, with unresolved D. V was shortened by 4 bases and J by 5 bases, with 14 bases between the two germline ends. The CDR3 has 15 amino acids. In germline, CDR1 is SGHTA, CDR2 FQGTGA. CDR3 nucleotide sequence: TGTGCCAGCAGCTCCCAGGACGGAAGAACCGGGGAGCTGTTTTTT. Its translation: CASSSQDGRTGELFF.

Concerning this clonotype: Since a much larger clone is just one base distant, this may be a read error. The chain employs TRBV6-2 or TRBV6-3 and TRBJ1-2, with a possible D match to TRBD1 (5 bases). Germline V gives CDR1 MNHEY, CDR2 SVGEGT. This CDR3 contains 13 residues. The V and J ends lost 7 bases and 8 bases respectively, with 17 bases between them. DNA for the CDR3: TGTGCCAGCACCCTGGGGATAGGGGAAGGCTACACCTTC. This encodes CASTLGIGEGYTF.

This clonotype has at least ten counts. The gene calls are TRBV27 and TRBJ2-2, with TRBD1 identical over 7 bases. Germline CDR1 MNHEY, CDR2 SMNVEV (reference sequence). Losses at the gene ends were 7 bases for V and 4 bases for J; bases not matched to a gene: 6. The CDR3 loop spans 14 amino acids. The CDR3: CASTSGQLTGELFF. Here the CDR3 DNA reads TGTGCCAGCACTTCGGGACAGCTCACCGGGGAGCTGTTTTTT.

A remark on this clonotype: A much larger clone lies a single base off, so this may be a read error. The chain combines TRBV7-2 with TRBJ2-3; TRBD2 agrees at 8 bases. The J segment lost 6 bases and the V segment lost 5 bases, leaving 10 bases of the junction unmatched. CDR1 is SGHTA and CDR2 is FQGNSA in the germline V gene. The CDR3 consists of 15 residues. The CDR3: CASSAGLTGGDTQYF. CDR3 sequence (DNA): TGTGCCAGCAGCGCAGGACTAACGGGGGGGGATACGCAGTATTTT.

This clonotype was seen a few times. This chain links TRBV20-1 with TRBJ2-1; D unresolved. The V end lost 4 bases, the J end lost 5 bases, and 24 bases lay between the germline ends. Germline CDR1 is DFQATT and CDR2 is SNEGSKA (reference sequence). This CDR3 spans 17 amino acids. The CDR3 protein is CSAKPYFGVPLHNEQFF. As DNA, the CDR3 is TGCAGTGCTAAGCCCTACTTTGGGGTCCCCCTCCACAATGAGCAGTTCTTC.

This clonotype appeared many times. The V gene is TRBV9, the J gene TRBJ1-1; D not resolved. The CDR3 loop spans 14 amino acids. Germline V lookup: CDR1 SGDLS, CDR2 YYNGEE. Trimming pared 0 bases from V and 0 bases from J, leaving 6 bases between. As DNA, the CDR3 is TGTGCCAGCAGCGTAGACGTGATGAACACTGAAGCTTTCTTT. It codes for CASSVDVMNTEAFF.

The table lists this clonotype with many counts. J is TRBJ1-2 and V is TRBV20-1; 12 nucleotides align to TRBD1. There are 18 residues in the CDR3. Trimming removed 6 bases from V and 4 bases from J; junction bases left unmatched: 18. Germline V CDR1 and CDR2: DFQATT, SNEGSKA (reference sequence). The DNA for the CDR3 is TGCAGTGCGAGCCTTGACCGGGACAGGGGGCGGGTGGGCTATGGCTACACCTTC. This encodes CSASLDRDRGRVGYGYTF.

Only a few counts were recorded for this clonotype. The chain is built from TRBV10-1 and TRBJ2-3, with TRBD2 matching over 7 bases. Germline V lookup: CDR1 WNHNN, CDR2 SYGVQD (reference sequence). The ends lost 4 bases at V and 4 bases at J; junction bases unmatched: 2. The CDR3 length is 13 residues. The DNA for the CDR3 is TGCGCCAGCAGTGGACTAGCCGCAGATACGCAGTATTTT. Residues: CASSGLAADTQYF.

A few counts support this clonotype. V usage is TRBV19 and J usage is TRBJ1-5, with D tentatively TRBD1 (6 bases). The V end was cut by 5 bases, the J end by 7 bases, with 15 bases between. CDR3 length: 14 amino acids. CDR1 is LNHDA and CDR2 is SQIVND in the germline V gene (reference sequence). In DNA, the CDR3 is TGTGCCAGTAGTGGGGGCCAGGCGGGCCAGCCCCAGCATTTT. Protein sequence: CASSGGQAGQPQHF.

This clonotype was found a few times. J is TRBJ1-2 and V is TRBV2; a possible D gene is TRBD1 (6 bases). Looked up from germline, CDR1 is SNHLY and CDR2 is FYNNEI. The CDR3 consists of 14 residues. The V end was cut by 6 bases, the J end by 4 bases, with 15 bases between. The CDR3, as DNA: TGTGCCAGCAGAGAGGACAGATCTGGCTATGGCTACACCTTC. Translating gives CASREDRSGYGYTF.

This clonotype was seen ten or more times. The CDR3 bases are TGTGCCAGCAGTTCGGACAGGGAAGTATCAGAGACCCAGTACTTC. Its translation is CASSSDREVSETQYF. The chain couples TRBV28 to TRBJ2-5; 8 bases line up with TRBD1. The germline CDR1 and CDR2 sequences are MDHEN and SYDVKM. V dropped 4 bases and J dropped 4; count of bases not matched to a gene: 8. This CDR3 has 15 amino acids.

DNA for the CDR3: TGCAGTGCTAGAGGACAGGGGAGGGATGGCTACACCTTC. The encoded protein is CSARGQGRDGYTF. The chain carries TRBV20-1 and TRBJ1-2; 8 bases map to TRBD1. The CDR3 contains 13 residues. The V segment lost 1 base and the J segment 6 bases; nucleotides outside the gene matches: 4. The germline CDR1 and CDR2 sequences are DFQATT and SNEGSKA (reference sequence).

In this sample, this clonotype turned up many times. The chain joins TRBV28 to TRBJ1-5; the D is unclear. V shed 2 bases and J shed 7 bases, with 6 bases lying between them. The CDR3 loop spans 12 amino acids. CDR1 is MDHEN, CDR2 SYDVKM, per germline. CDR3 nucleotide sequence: TGTGCCAGCAGTTTAGTGGCGCAGCCCCAGCATTTT. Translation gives CASSLVAQPQHF.

CDR3 residues: CASSERADPRYEQYF. The CDR3 bases are TGCGCCAGCAGTGAGAGGGCGGACCCCCGATACGAGCAGTACTTC. This sequence joins TRBV10-1 and TRBJ2-7; D uncertain. CDR1 is WNHNN, CDR2 SYGVQD, per germline (reference sequence). The CDR3 is 15 amino acids. The V end was cut by 2 bases, the J end by 4 bases, with 15 bases between.

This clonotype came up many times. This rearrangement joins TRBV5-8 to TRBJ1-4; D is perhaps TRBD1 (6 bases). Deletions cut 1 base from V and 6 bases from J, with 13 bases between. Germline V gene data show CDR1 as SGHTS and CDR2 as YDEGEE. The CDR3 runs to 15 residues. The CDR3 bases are TGTGCCAGCAGCTTGAACAGGGCCCTCGATGAAAAACTGTTTTTT. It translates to CASSLNRALDEKLFF. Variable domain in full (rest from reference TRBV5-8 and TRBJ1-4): EAGVTQSPTHLIKTRGQQATLRCSPISGHTSVYWYQQALGLGLQFLLWYDEGEERNRGNFPPRFSGRQFPNYSSELNVNALELEDSALYLCASSLNRALDEKLFFGSGTQLSVL.

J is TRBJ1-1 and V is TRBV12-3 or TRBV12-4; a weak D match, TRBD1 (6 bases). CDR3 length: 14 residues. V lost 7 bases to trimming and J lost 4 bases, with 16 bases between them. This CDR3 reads CASISYRGGTEAFF. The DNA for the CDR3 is TGTGCCAGCATCTCTTATAGGGGGGGCACTGAAGCTTTCTTT.